This T cell receptor (beta chain) is drawn from a study of blood T cells in healthy people across ages. Study-wide findings and caveats: Expanded clonotype shifts may have been confounded, as the donors had an unknown CMV status. Roughly linear age-related decline in beta diversity appeared, significant by age about 40. Calculation of diversity from one million T cells yielded estimates considered to be underestimates.

This CDR3 has 13 amino acids. Germline lookup yields CDR1 DFQATT and CDR2 SNEGSKA (reference sequence). All donors came from Russia, were Caucasian and healthy, and spanned ages about 6 to 100. Details on this clonotype: Antigen unknown. A read error may account for a junction end that differs from germline.

The authors ran a second PCR of about 7 to 12 cycles using a sample-barcoded 5' primer and a J-beta primer mix. TCRdb reprocessed the 5' RACE reads via MiXCR and lists one record per CDR3 protein. The table records 1.5 million to 2 million distinct CDR3 sequences, about 32% of them present only once. The TCR comes from a woman aged 25-40 years in good health. Sequenced: blood. V is TRBV20-1 and J is TRBJ2-1, with 9 nucleotides matching TRBD2. The CDR3 DNA sequence: TGCAGTGCTAGGTCTAGCGGGAATGATGAGCGGTTCTTC. It is translated as CSARSSGNDERFF.